The sequence of this T cell receptor beta chain was determined in a study of shared clonotypes between healthy human individuals. Germline V gene sequence: CDR1 SGHRS, CDR2 YFSETQ. With 4 bases clipped from V and 7 bases from J, the junction kept 10 bases outside the gene matches. The CDR3 is made up of 16 amino acids. The method was immunoSEQ multiplex PCR; TCRdb's version includes in-frame clones alone and lacks a portion of them. The sample has fewer than 2.5 million clones; roughly 93% are singletons. The healthy adult donors were HIV-negative and reported no recent acute infections or vaccinations. Negatively enriched CD4+ T cells were divided by CD45RA into naive and memory.

The chain joins TRBV5-1 to TRBJ2-4; 11 bases fit TRBD1. The sequenced material came from naive CD4+ T cells from PBMCs. Stated subset: CD45RA+ positively selected. The sequence came from a man in his late teens or twenties in good health. Some clones in this sample may be carry-over from other donors' samples. The CDR3 DNA reads as TGCGCCAGCAGCGGAGAATGGGGACAGGGGGTGAACATTCAGTACTTC. Protein product: CASSGEWGQGVNIQYF. Using reference TRBV5-1 and TRBJ2-4 for the parts outside the CDR3, the full variable domain is KAGVTQTPRYLIKTRGQQVTLSCSPISGHRSVSWYQQTPGQGLQFLFEYFSETQRNKGNFPGRFSGRQFSNSRSEMNVSTLELGDSALYLCASSGEWGQGVNIQYFGAGTRLSVL.